This T cell receptor (beta chain) was captured by sequencing in a study of CD8 T cells in ankylosing spondylitis. Study-level results: Clones linked to disease, bearing a CD8+ phenotype, were relatively rare in peripheral blood. Previous work reported some of these motif variants in the synovial fluid and blood of reactive arthritis. The authors reported significant enrichment of disease-linked clones in matched ankylosing spondylitis synovial fluid. In ankylosing spondylitis blood, a motif of roughly 8 highly homologous TCR beta variants appeared characteristic.

With molecular barcodes, quantitative 5'-RACE was used to make the TCR beta libraries. TCRdb reprocessed the 5' RACE reads via MiXCR and lists one record per CDR3 protein. This table holds more than 300,000 distinct CDR3 sequences, around 8% found once. Regarding this clonotype: Its antigen is unidentified.

The length of the CDR3 is 15 residues. Germline CDR1 reads LGHNA; CDR2 reads YNFKEQ. Unmatched junction bases numbered 5, after V lost 3 bases and J lost 8 bases. Sequencing was carried out using blood, either unsorted or a sorted T cell fraction (not recorded which). The J gene is TRBJ2-1, the V gene TRBV4-2; 12 nucleotides line up with TRBD2. The TCR comes from a male donor with ankylosing spondylitis. This CDR3 reads CASSHGTSGLDEQFF. The CDR3 DNA reads as TGTGCCAGCAGCCATGGGACTAGCGGGCTCGATGAGCAGTTCTTC.